The present entry profiles one T cell receptor beta chain with its context. V trimming: 6 bases; J trimming: 5 bases; junction bases outside the gene matches: 7. Germline CDR1 reads MNHNY; CDR2 reads SVGAGI (reference sequence). There are 14 residues in the CDR3. This sample was taken from a study of shared clonotypes between healthy human individuals. The method was immunoSEQ multiplex PCR; TCRdb's version includes in-frame clones alone and lacks a portion of them. The table records more than 850,000 clones, approximately 80% of them present only once. V gene TRBV6-6 combines with J gene TRBJ1-5, with TRBD1 matching over 7 bases. The origin of this receptor is a man younger than 35 in good health. Some clones in this sample may be carry-over from other donors' samples. Material: memory CD4+ T cells from PBMCs. The subset is: CD45RA-negative fraction. CDR3 residues: CASSHRTGDQPQHF. The CDR3 nucleotides read TGTGCCAGCAGCCACCGGACAGGAGATCAGCCCCAGCATTTT.